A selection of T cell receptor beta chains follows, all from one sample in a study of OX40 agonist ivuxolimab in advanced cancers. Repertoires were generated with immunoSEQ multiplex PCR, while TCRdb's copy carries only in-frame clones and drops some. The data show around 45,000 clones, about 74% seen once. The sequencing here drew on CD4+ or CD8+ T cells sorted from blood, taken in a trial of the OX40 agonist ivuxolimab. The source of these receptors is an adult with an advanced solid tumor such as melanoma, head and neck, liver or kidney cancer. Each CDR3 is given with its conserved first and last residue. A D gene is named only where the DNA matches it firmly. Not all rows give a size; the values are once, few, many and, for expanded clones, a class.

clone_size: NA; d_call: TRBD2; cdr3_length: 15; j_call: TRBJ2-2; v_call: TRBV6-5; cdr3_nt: TGTGCCAGCAGTTACCGTAGCGGGAGAGCGGGGGAGCTGTTTTTT; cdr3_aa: CASSYRSGRAGELFF
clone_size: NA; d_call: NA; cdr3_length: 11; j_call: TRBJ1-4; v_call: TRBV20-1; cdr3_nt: TGCAGTGCTCGCCTTAGGGGAAAACTGTTTTTT; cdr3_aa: CSARLRGKLFF
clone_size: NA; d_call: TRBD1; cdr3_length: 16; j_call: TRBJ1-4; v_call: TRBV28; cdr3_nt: TGTGCCAGCAGTTTAGAGGGGGCTGCAACTAATGAAAAACTGTTTTTT; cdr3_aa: CASSLEGAATNEKLFF
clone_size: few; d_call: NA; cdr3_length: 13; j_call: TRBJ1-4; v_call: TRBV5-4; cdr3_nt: TGTGCCAGCAGCTTGTGGACGGGGGAAAAACTGTTTTTT; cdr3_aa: CASSLWTGEKLFF
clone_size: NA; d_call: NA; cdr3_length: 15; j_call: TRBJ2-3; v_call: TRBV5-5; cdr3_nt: TGTGCCAGCAGCTTGGAGGGTCTTGTCCCAGATACGCAGTATTTT; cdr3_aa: CASSLEGLVPDTQYF
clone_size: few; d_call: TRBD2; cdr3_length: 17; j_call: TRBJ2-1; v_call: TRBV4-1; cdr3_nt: TGCGCCAGCAGCCAAGATAGAGCGGGGGCTCAGGTGGGTGAGCAGTTCTTC; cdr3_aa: CASSQDRAGAQVGEQFF
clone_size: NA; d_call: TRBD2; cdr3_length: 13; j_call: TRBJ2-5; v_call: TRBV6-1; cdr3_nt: TGTGCCAGCAGTTCAGCGGGGCCCGGGACCCAGTACTTC; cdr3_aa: CASSSAGPGTQYF
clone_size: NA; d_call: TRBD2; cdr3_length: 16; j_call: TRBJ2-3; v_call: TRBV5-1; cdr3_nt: TGCGCCAGCAGCATCCAGACTAGCGGGAGGGCAGATACGCAGTATTTT; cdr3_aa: CASSIQTSGRADTQYF
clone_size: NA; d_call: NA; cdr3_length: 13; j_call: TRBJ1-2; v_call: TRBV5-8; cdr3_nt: TGTGCCAGCAGCACCCGGGCCGGATATGGCTACACCTTC; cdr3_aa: CASSTRAGYGYTF
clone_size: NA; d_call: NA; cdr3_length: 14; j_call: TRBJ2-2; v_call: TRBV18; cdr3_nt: TGTGCCAGCTCGAGGACGGTTGACACCGGGGAGCTGTTTTTT; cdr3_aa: CASSRTVDTGELFF
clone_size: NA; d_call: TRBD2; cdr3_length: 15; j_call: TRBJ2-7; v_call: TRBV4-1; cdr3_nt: TGCGCCAGCAGATACAGACTAGCGGGAGAATCCGAGCAGTACTTC; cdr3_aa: CASRYRLAGESEQYF
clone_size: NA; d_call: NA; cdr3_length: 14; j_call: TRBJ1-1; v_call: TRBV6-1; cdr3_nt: TGTGCCAGCAGTGAAGCGACACGAGGGACTGAAGCTTTCTTT; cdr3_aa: CASSEATRGTEAFF
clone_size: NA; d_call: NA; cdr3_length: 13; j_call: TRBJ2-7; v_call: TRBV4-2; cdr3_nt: TGTGCCAGCAGCCAATCGGCAGGGCGGGAGCAGTACTTC; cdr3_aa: CASSQSAGREQYF
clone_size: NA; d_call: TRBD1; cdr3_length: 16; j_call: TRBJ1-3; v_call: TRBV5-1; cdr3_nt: TGCGCCAGCAGATTATCGACAGGGTACACTGGAAACACCATATATTTT; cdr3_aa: CASRLSTGYTGNTIYF
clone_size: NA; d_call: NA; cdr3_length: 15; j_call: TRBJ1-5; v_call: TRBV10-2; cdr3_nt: TGCGCCAGCAGTGAATTTTCGGGTTTAGGACAGCCCCAGCATTTT; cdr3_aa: CASSEFSGLGQPQHF
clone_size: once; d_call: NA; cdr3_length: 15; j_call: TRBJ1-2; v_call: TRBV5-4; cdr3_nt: TGTGCCAGCAGTAAACGGCCGGGCAGGGTGTTTGGCTACACCTTC; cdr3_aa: CASSKRPGRVFGYTF
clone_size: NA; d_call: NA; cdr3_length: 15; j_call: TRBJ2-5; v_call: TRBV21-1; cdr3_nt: TGTGCCAGCAGCAAATCGATCGGCCGATGGAAGACCCAGTACTTC; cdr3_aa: CASSKSIGRWKTQYF
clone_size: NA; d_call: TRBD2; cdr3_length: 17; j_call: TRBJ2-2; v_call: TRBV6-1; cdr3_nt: TGTGCCAGCAGTGGCTTTCCTAGCGGGATAGACACCGGGGAGCTGTTTTTT; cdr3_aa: CASSGFPSGIDTGELFF
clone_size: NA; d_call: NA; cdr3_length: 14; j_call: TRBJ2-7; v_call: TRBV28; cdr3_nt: TGTGCCAGCAGTTCCCCCCGGCCGAGATACGAGCAGTACTTC; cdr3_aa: CASSSPRPRYEQYF
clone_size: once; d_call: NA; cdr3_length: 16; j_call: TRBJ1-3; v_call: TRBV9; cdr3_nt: TGTGCCAGCAGCGTAGCTCCTCAGGGATATGGAAACACCATATATTTT; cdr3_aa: CASSVAPQGYGNTIYF
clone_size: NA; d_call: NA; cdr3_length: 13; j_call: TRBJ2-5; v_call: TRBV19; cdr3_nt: TGTGCCAGTAGTATACAGGGGCAAGAGACCCAGTACTTC; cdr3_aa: CASSIQGQETQYF
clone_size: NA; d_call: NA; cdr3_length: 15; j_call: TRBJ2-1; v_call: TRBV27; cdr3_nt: TGTGCCAGCAGTTTGCGGATTAACTCCTACAATGAGCAGTTCTTC; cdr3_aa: CASSLRINSYNEQFF
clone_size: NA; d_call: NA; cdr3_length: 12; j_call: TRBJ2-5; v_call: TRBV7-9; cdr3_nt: TGTGCCAGCAGCTTAGTTGTTGAGACCCAGTACTTC; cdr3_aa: CASSLVVETQYF
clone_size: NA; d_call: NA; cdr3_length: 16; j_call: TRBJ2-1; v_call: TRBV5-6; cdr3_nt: TGTGCCAGCAGCCCCCTTGCGGGCCGGACCGACAATGAGCAGTTCTTC; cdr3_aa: CASSPLAGRTDNEQFF
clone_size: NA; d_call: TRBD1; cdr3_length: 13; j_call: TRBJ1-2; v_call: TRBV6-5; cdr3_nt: TGTGCCAGCAGTCAGGACAGGGTGCATGGCTACACCTTC; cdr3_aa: CASSQDRVHGYTF
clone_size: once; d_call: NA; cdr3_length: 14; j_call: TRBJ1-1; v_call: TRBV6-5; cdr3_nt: TGTGCCAGCAGTTTGATCAGGGGTACCACTGAAGCTTTCTTT; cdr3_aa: CASSLIRGTTEAFF
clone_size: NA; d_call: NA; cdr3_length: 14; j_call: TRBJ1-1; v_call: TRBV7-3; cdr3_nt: TGTGCCAGCAGCCCAGGTGGGGGCCGGGGTGAAGCTTTCTTT; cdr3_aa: CASSPGGGRGEAFF
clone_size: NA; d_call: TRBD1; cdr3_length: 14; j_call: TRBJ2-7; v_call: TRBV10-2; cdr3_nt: TGCGCCAGCACTTTGTCAGGGGGTCCCTACGAGCAGTACTTC; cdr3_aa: CASTLSGGPYEQYF
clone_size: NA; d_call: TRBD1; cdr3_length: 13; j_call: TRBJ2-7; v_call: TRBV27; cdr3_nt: TGTGCCAGCAGTCGGGACAGGGTCTACGAGCAGTACTTC; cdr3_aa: CASSRDRVYEQYF
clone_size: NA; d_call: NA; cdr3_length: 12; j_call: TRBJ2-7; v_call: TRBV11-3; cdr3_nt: TGTGCCAGCAGCGTAGGGGAGGGGGTGCAGTACTTC; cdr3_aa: CASSVGEGVQYF
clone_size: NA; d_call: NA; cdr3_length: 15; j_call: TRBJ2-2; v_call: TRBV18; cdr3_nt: TGTGCCAGCTCACCAGTTGACGCGAACACCGGGGAGCTGTTTTTT; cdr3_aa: CASSPVDANTGELFF
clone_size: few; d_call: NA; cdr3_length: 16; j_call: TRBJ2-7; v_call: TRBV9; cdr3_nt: TGTGCCAGCAGCCCTCAAATAGAGCCAGGGACCCACGAGCAGTACTTC; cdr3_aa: CASSPQIEPGTHEQYF
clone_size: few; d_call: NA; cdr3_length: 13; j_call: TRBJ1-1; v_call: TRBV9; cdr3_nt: TGTGCCAGCAGCGTAGGCAGTAACACTGAAGCTTTCTTT; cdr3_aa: CASSVGSNTEAFF
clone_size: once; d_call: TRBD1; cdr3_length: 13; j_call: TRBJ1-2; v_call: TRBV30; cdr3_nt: TGTGCATTGGGACAGGGGGCGGACTATGGCTACACCTTC; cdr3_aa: CALGQGADYGYTF
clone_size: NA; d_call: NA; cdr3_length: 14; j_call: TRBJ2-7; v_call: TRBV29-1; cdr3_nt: TGCAGCGTGGTGACTAGAGCCTTAAGCAACGAGCAGTACTTC; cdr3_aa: CSVVTRALSNEQYF
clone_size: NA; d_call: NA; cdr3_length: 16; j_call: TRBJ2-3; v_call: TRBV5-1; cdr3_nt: TGCGCCAGCAGCTTGCAATCCCGTCAGCGCACAGATACGCAGTATTTT; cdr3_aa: CASSLQSRQRTDTQYF
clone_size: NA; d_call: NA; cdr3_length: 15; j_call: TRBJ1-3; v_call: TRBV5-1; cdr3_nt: TGCGCCAGCAGCCCCCAGGAAAGCTCTGGAAACACCATATATTTT; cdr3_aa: CASSPQESSGNTIYF
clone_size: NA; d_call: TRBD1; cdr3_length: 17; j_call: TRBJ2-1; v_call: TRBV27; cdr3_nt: TGTGCCAGCAGTTTCCGACAGGGTGGAACTACATACAATGAGCAGTTCTTC; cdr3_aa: CASSFRQGGTTYNEQFF
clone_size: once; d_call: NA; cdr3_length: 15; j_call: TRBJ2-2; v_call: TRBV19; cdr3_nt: TGTGCCAGTAATCCCGCGGCTAGTGGTTCCGGGGAGCTGTTTTTT; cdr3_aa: CASNPAASGSGELFF
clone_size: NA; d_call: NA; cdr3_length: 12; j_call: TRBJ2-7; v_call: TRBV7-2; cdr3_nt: TGTGCCAGCAGTAGGGCTTACTACGAGCAGTACTTC; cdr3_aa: CASSRAYYEQYF